One and the same sample provided the 3 T cell receptor beta chains below, sequenced in a study of cytomegalovirus exposure and HLA in healthy donors. PCR involved 60 Vbeta and 13 Jbeta primers. Some clones are missing from TCRdb's copy, which holds only in-frame ones; the method was immunoSEQ multiplex PCR. The repertoire consists of about 73,000 clones, with around 75% occurring once and the leading ten covering under 15%. Sequencing was done on a sample of PBMCs. These receptors came from a man between 65 and 85 years old in good health and CMV-seronegative.

The V and J genes are TRBV6-6 and TRBJ1-5; perhaps TRBD1 as D (6 bases). The germline V gene encodes CDR1 MNHNY and CDR2 SVGAGI (reference sequence). V was clipped by 5 bases and J by 5 bases, with 13 bases between them. This CDR3 has 14 amino acids. CDR3 bases: TGTGCCAGCAGTCCACAGGGTCGGGATCAGCCCCAGCATTTT. This translates into CASSPQGRDQPQHF.

The rearrangement links TRBV5-1 to TRBJ2-1; possible D gene TRBD1, 5 bases. CDR1 and CDR2 (germline): SGHRS, YFSETQ. This CDR3 is 14 amino acids long. The V and J ends lost 1 base and 8 bases respectively, with 13 bases between them. The CDR3 nucleotides read TGCGCCAGCAGCTTGTCCGGCAGGGCTGATGAGCAGTTCTTC. Encoded protein: CASSLSGRADEQFF.

The chain recombines TRBV4-3 with TRBJ1-2, with 7 bases aligning to TRBD1. The V segment lost 4 bases and the J segment 8 bases; nucleotides outside the gene matches: 13. CDR1 and CDR2 (germline): LGHNA, YSLEER. The CDR3 is 15 amino acids. The CDR3 loop reads CASSPDWTGREGYTF. The CDR3, as DNA: TGCGCCAGCAGCCCGGACTGGACAGGCCGGGAGGGCTACACCTTC.